The present T cell receptor beta chain was sequenced within a study of control samples from healthy donors and cancer patients. This CDR3 contains 16 residues. The V and J ends lost 3 bases and 5 bases respectively, with 16 bases between them. CDR1 and CDR2 (germline): KGHDR, SFDVKD. The assay was immunoSEQ multiplex PCR, and TCRdb's table has in-frame clones only and misses some. The table shows around 99,000 clones, with 90% occurring only once. The source of this sequence is a human donor in good health. The donor label of this sample is uncertain. Sequencing input: blood. The J gene is TRBJ2-1, the V gene TRBV24-1; D possibly corresponds to TRBD1 (6 bases). CDR3 DNA sequence: TGTGCCACCAGTGATCCCCTGACAGGCCGTCACAATGAGCAGTTCTTC. Protein product: CATSDPLTGRHNEQFF.